Listed below are T cell receptor beta chains from one sample, sequenced in a study of OX40 agonist ivuxolimab in advanced cancers. Assay: immunoSEQ multiplex PCR; the TCRdb copy retains only in-frame clones and omits some. The sample consists of just over 40,000 clones, approximately 84% of them appearing once. Sequenced material: CD4+ or CD8+ T cells sorted from blood, taken in a trial of the OX40 agonist ivuxolimab. These receptors were taken from an adult with an advanced solid tumor such as melanoma, head and neck, liver or kidney cancer. CDR3s include the opening cysteine and the closing phenylalanine or tryptophan. A D gene is named only where the DNA matches it firmly. Only some rows state a clone size, as once, few, many or a class for expanded clones.

CDR3aa | CDR3nt | d_gene | v_gene | len | abundance | j_gene
CASTWGVTDTQYF | TGTGCCAGTACTTGGGGGGTCACAGATACGCAGTATTTT | NA | TRBV19 | 13 | NA | TRBJ2-3
CASSVSVGDTEAFF | TGTGCCAGCAGTGTAAGTGTGGGTGACACTGAAGCTTTCTTT | NA | TRBV6-5 | 14 | NA | TRBJ1-1
CAISELWGVDTQYF | TGTGCCATCAGTGAGCTTTGGGGCGTAGATACGCAGTATTTT | NA | TRBV10-3 | 14 | once | TRBJ2-3
CASSPGTEQYF | TGTGCCAGCAGCCCAGGGACCGAGCAGTACTTC | NA | TRBV6-5 | 11 | NA | TRBJ2-7
CASSLGGSVYEQYF | TGTGCCAGCAGCTTAGGGGGAAGCGTCTACGAGCAGTACTTC | NA | TRBV11-2 | 14 | NA | TRBJ2-7
CASGLPGQGADYGYTF | TGTGCCAGTGGACTCCCGGGACAGGGGGCTGACTATGGCTACACCTTC | TRBD1 | TRBV19 | 16 | NA | TRBJ1-2
CASSVAPESYEQYF | TGTGCCAGCAGCGTAGCTCCGGAGTCCTACGAGCAGTACTTC | NA | TRBV9 | 14 | NA | TRBJ2-7
CASSSPWNTGELFF | TGTGCCAGCAGCTCCCCATGGAACACCGGGGAGCTGTTTTTT | NA | TRBV7-9 | 14 | NA | TRBJ2-2
CSTRSTDTQYF | TGCAGTACCAGAAGCACAGATACGCAGTATTTT | NA | TRBV20-1 | 11 | NA | TRBJ2-3
CASSLSPGQESSYNEQFF | TGTGCCAGCAGTTTATCGCCCGGGCAGGAAAGCTCCTACAATGAGCAGTTCTTC | NA | TRBV27 | 18 | NA | TRBJ2-1
CASSLALGTEAFF | TGTGCCAGCAGCCTTGCCCTGGGGACTGAAGCTTTCTTT | NA | TRBV11-2 | 13 | NA | TRBJ1-1
CASSETGFYGYTF | TGTGCCAGCAGCGAAACAGGGTTCTATGGCTACACCTTC | NA | TRBV9 | 13 | NA | TRBJ1-2
CASSVYLGVQETQYF | TGTGCCAGCAGCGTTTACTTGGGGGTACAAGAGACCCAGTACTTC | NA | TRBV9 | 15 | once | TRBJ2-5
CASSQDIRTGVNTEAFF | TGCGCCAGCAGCCAAGATATCAGGACAGGGGTGAACACTGAAGCTTTCTTT | TRBD1 | TRBV4-3 | 17 | NA | TRBJ1-1
CASSQDGASGRAGDYEQYF | TGTGCCAGCAGCCAAGATGGGGCCAGCGGGAGGGCAGGGGACTACGAGCAGTACTTC | TRBD2 | TRBV14 | 19 | once | TRBJ2-7
CASSLWGFGGYTF | TGTGCCAGCAGCTTATGGGGATTCGGAGGCTACACCTTC | NA | TRBV7-9 | 13 | NA | TRBJ1-2
CASRGYFTEAFF | TGTGCCAGCAGAGGATATTTCACTGAAGCTTTCTTT | NA | TRBV25-1 | 12 | NA | TRBJ1-1
CASSIRLGEQYF | TGTGCCAGCAGCATAAGACTAGGAGAGCAGTACTTC | NA | TRBV7-9 | 12 | once | TRBJ2-7
CASSYSFGYEQYF | TGTGCCAGCAGTTACTCTTTTGGCTACGAGCAGTACTTC | NA | TRBV6-5 | 13 | few | TRBJ2-7
CASSLPQGDGEKLFF | TGTGCCAGCAGCCTTCCCCAGGGGGATGGTGAAAAACTGTTTTTT | TRBD1 | TRBV4-2 | 15 | NA | TRBJ1-4
CASSFRQGNYGYTF | TGTGCCAGCAGCTTTAGGCAGGGGAACTATGGCTACACCTTC | NA | TRBV13 | 14 | few | TRBJ1-2
CSARPTYGYTF | TGCAGCGCGAGACCGACCTATGGCTACACCTTC | NA | TRBV29-1 | 11 | NA | TRBJ1-2
CASSPPGNTIYF | TGTGCCAGCAGCCCCCCTGGGAACACCATATATTTT | NA | TRBV7-8 | 12 | NA | TRBJ1-3
CASWSGGSLETQYF | TGTGCCAGCTGGTCGGGCGGTAGCCTAGAGACCCAGTACTTC | NA | TRBV19 | 14 | NA | TRBJ2-5
CASSLGWANVLTF | TGTGCCAGCAGTTTAGGGTGGGCCAACGTCCTGACTTTC | NA | TRBV27 | 13 | NA | TRBJ2-6
CASTDPGGTRPTYEQYF | TGTGCCAGCACCGACCCTGGTGGGACTAGGCCTACCTACGAGCAGTACTTC | TRBD2 | TRBV2 | 17 | NA | TRBJ2-7